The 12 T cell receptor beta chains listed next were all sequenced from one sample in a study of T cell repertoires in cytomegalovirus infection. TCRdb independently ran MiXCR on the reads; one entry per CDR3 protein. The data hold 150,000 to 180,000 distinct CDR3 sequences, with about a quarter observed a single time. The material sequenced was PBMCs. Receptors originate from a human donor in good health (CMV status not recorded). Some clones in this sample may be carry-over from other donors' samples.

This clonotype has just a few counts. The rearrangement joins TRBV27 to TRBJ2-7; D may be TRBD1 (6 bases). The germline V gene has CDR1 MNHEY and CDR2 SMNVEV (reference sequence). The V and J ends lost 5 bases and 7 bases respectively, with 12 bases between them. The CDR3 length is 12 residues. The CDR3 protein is CASSAQGWEQYF. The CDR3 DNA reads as TGTGCCAGCAGTGCACAGGGTTGGGAGCAGTACTTC.

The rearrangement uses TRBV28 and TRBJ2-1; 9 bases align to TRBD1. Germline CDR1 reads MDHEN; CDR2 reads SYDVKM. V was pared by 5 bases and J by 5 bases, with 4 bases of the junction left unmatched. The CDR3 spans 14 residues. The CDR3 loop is CASSGQGRDNEQFF. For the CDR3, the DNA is TGTGCCAGCAGTGGACAGGGGCGGGACAATGAGCAGTTCTTC. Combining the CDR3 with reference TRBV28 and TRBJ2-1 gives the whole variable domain DVKVTQSSRYLVKRTGEKVFLECVQDMDHENMFWYRQDPGLGLRLIYFSYDVKMKEKGDIPEGYSVSREKKERFSLILESASTNQTSMYLCASSGQGRDNEQFFGPGTRLTVL.

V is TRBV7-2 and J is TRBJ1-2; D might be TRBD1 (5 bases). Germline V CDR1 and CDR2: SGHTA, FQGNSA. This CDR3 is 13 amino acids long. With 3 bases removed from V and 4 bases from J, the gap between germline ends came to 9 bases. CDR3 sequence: CASSFQGAYGYTF. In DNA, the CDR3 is TGTGCCAGCAGCTTTCAGGGTGCCTATGGCTACACCTTC.

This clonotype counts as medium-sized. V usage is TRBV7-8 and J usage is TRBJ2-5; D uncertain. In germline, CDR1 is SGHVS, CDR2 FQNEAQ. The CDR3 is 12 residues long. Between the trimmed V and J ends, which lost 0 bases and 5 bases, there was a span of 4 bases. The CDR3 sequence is CASSLAQETQYF. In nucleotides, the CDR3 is TGTGCCAGCAGCTTAGCACAGGAGACCCAGTACTTC.

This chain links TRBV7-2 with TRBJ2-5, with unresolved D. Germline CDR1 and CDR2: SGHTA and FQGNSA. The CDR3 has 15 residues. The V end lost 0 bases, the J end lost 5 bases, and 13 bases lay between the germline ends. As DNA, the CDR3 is TGTGCCAGCAGCTTAGCGATTGGGCAAGAGGAGACCCAGTACTTC. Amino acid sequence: CASSLAIGQEETQYF.

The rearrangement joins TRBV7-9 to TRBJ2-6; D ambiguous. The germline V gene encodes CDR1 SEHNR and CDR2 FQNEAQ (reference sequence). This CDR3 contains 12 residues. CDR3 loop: CADVDGANVLTF. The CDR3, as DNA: TGTGCTGACGTCGATGGGGCCAACGTCCTGACTTTC.

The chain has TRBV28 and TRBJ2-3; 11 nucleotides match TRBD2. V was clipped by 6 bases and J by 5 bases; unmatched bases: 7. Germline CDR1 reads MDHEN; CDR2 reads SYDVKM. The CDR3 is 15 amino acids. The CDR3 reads CASSRSSGRQDTQYF. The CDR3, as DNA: TGTGCCAGCAGCCGATCTAGCGGGAGGCAAGATACGCAGTATTTT.

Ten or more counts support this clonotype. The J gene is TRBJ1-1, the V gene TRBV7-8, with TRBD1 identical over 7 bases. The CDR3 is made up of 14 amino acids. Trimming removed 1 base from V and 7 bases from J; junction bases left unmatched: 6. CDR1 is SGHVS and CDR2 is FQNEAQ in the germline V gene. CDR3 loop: CASSLVGGSGEAFF. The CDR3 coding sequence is TGTGCCAGCAGCTTAGTAGGGGGCTCGGGTGAAGCTTTCTTT.

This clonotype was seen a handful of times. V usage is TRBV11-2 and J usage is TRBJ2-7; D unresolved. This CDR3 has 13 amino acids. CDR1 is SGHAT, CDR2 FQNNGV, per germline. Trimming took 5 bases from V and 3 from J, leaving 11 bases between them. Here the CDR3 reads CASSPRVNYEQYF. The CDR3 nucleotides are TGTGCCAGCAGCCCCCGGGTAAACTACGAGCAGTACTTC.

CDR3 sequence reads: CASSRGQNYGYTF. The CDR3 bases are TGTGCCAGCAGCAGGGGACAGAACTATGGCTACACCTTC. The chain employs TRBV7-9 and TRBJ1-2; 7 nucleotides agree with TRBD1. CDR3 size: 13 residues. V lost 5 bases, J lost 2 bases, and 2 bases stayed unmatched. Germline V CDR1 and CDR2: SEHNR, FQNEAQ (reference sequence).

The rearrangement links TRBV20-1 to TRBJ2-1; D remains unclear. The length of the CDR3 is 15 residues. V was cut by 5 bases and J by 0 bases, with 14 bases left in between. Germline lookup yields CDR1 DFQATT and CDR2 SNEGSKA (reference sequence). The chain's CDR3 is CSASALNPSYNEQFF. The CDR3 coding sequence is TGCAGTGCTTCAGCGCTTAACCCCTCCTACAATGAGCAGTTCTTC.

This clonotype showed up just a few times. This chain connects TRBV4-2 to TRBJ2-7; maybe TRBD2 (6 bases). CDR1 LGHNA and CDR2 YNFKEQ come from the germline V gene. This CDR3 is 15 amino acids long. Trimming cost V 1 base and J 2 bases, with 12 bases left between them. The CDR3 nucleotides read TGTGCCAGCAGCCAAGCCTCCGGGAGCCCCTACGAGCAGTACTTC. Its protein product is CASSQASGSPYEQYF.